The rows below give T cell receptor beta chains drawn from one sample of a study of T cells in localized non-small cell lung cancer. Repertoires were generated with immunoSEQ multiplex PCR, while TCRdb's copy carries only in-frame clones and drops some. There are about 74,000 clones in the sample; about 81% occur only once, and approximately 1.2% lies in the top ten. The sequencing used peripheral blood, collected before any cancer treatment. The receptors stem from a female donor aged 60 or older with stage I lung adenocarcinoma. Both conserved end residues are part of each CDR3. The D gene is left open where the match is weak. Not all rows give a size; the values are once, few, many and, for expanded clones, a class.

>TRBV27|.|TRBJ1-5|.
TGTGCCAGCAGTCCGGACCGCAATCAGCCCCAGCATTTT
CASSPDRNQPQHF
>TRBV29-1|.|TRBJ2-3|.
TGCAGCGTTTCGGACTGGCGGACCAGCACAGATACGCAGTATTTT
CSVSDWRTSTDTQYF
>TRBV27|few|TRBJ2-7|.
TGTGCCAGCAGCGCTCTAGGGTCTTCCTACGAGCAGTACTTC
CASSALGSSYEQYF
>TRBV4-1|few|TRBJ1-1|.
TGCGCCAGCAGCCAGTTGGGGTTCGGGACAACTGAAGCTTTCTTT
CASSQLGFGTTEAFF
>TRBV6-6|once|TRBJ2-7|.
TGTGCCAGCACCCTCGGGAAGGGGGGTTCCTACGAGCAGTACTTC
CASTLGKGGSYEQYF
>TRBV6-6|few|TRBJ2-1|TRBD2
TGTGCCAGCAGTTACCCCCTAGCGGACTCCTACAATGAGCAGTTCTTC
CASSYPLADSYNEQFF
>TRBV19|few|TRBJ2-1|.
TGTGCCAGTAGTATCGTAACAGTACGTCAGGATGAGCAGTTCTTC
CASSIVTVRQDEQFF
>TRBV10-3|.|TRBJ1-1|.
TGTGCCACGACGGGGAACACTGAAGCTTTCTTT
CATTGNTEAFF
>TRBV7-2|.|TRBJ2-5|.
TGTGCCAGCAGCCTAGCCCGGACAGATGAAGAGACCCAGTACTTC
CASSLARTDEETQYF
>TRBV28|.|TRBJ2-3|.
TGTGCCAGCAGACCACAGGGAACAGATACGCAGTATTTT
CASRPQGTDTQYF
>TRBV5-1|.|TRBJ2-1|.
TGCGCCAGCAGCTTGGTCTCCAGCGGCAATGAGCAGTTCTTC
CASSLVSSGNEQFF
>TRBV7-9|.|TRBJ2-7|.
TGTGCCAGCAGCTTCGGCACCACCTACGAGCAGTACTTC
CASSFGTTYEQYF
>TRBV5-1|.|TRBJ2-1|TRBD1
TGCGCCAGCAGCCACAGGGGAGACACGTACAATGAGCAGTTCTTC
CASSHRGDTYNEQFF
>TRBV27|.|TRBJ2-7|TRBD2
TGTGCCAGCAGTCCGGGACTAGCGGATACCTACGAGCAGTACTTC
CASSPGLADTYEQYF
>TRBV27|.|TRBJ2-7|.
TGTGCCAGCAGTTTCAGGGGCCAAACCTACGAGCAGTACTTC
CASSFRGQTYEQYF
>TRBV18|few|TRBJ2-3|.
TGTGCCAGCTCACCGGGTCGCCAAAGCACAGATACGCAGTATTTT
CASSPGRQSTDTQYF
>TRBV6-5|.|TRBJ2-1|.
TGTGCCAGCACCACCTCCAGTGAGCAGTTCTTC
CASTTSSEQFF
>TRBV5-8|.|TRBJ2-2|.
TGTGCCAGCAGTGACCGACTCTCGAACACCGGGGAGCTGTTTTTT
CASSDRLSNTGELFF
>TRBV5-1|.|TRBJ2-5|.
TGCGCCAGCACTGCCGAGGGTAGGGGGGTGTCCGAGACCCAGTACTTC
CASTAEGRGVSETQYF
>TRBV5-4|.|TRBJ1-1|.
TGTGCCAGCAGCTTGAGGGGTCTGGAGAACACTGAAGCTTTCTTT
CASSLRGLENTEAFF
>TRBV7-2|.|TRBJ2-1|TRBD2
TGTGCCAGCAGCTCCTTAGCGGGGGCCGGGGGGCAGTTCTTC
CASSSLAGAGGQFF
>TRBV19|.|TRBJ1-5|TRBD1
TGTGCCAGTAGTATAGGGACAGGGGGTACTAATCAGCCCCAGCATTTT
CASSIGTGGTNQPQHF
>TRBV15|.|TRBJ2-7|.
TGTGCCACCAGCAGAGATCGTACCTACGAGCAGTACTTC
CATSRDRTYEQYF
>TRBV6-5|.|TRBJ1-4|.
TGTGCCAGCCGACGGACAACTAATGAAAAACTGTTTTTT
CASRRTTNEKLFF
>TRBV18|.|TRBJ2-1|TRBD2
TGTGCCAGCTCACAAACTAGCGGGGGGTACAATGAGCAGTTCTTC
CASSQTSGGYNEQFF
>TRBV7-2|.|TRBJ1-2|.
TGTGCCAGCAGCTCCTTCGGGGGAACTAACTATGGCTACACCTTC
CASSSFGGTNYGYTF
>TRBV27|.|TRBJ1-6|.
TGTGCCAGCAGTTTACCAGGGGCGGGTAATTCACCCCTCCACTTT
CASSLPGAGNSPLHF
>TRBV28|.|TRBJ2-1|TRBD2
TGTGCCAGCGAAAGCGGGAGGGTTTACAATGAGCAGTTCTTC
CASESGRVYNEQFF
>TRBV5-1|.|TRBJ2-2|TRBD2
TGCGCCAGCAGCTGGGGGGCTGCTAGCGGGACTCTCACCGGGGAGCTGTTTTTT
CASSWGAASGTLTGELFF
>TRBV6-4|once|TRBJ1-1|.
TGTGCCAGCAGTGAGATACAGGGAACTGAAGCTTTCTTT
CASSEIQGTEAFF
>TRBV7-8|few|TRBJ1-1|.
TGTGCCAGCAGCTTAGCGTCCGTTAACACTGAAGCTTTCTTT
CASSLASVNTEAFF
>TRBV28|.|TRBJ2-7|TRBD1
TGTGCCAGCAGTTCTCTGGACAGGGGAGTTTCCTACGAGCAGTACTTC
CASSSLDRGVSYEQYF
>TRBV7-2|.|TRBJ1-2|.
TGTGCCAGCAGCCGAGATGGCTTAGCTAACTATGGCTACACCTTC
CASSRDGLANYGYTF
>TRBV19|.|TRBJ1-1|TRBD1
TGTGCCAGTAGTAATCCGGGACAGGGGAACACTGAAGCTTTCTTT
CASSNPGQGNTEAFF
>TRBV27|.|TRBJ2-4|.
TGTGCCAGCAGCTTCCAGGGGCCCCGGGGCATTCAGTACTTC
CASSFQGPRGIQYF
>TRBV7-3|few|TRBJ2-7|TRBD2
TGTGCCAGCAGCTTAGGGGGGACTAGTCCGGACGAGCAGTACTTC
CASSLGGTSPDEQYF
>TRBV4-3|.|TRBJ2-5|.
TGCGCCAGCAGCCAAACTTATAGGGGGGGTCAAGAGACCCAGTACTTC
CASSQTYRGGQETQYF
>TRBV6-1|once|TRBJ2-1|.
TGTGCCAGCCTCCGGGACAATACCTACAATGAGCAGTTCTTC
CASLRDNTYNEQFF
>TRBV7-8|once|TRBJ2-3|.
TGTGCCAGCAGCCTCGGCACAGATACGCAGTATTTT
CASSLGTDTQYF
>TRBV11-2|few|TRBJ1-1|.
TGTGCCAGCAGCCTTTCCCTGAACACTGAAGCTTTCTTT
CASSLSLNTEAFF
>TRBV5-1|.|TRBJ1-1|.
TGCGCCAGCAGCTTGACGGGGAACACTGAAGCTTTCTTT
CASSLTGNTEAFF
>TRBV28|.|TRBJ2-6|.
TGTGCCAGCAGTATTGATCCCCGCTCTGGGGCCAACGTCCTGACTTTC
CASSIDPRSGANVLTF
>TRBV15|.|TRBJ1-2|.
TGTGCCACCAGCAGAGACTACTCGGACCGCTATGGCTACACCTTC
CATSRDYSDRYGYTF
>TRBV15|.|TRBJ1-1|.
TGTGCCACCAGCAGAGTCTTTGATTTGGGGAACACTGAAGCTTTCTTT
CATSRVFDLGNTEAFF